Listed here is a single T cell receptor (beta chain). Primers included in the PCR were 60 Vbeta and 13 Jbeta primers. The protocol was immunoSEQ multiplex PCR, while the TCRdb copy is restricted to in-frame clones and leaves out a portion. This listing includes 100,000 to 150,000 clones. This sample was taken from a study of cytomegalovirus exposure and HLA in healthy donors. V dropped 6 bases and J dropped 17; count of bases not matched to a gene: 9. The CDR3 runs 12 residues. In germline, CDR1 is MNHNY, CDR2 SVGAGI (reference sequence). This chain links TRBV6-6 with TRBJ1-6, with 8 bases fitting TRBD1. Sequencing used PBMCs. This receptor was taken from a woman aged 40 to 49 in good health and CMV-seronegative. The CDR3 DNA reads TGTGCCAGCAGCCCCGGGACAGGTCCCTTCCACTTT. The encoded protein is CASSPGTGPFHF.